This note documents a single T cell receptor beta chain sequence. Its specificity is unknown. The sample is drawn from a study of OX40 agonist ivuxolimab in advanced cancers. About the research overall: Patients received ivuxolimab, an intravenous treatment, every 2 weeks at 0.01 to 10 mg/kg. The mean age was roughly 60 years, ranging from 23 to 79, with around four fifths of participants male. Three patients got partial responses; one had hepatocellular carcinoma and two had cutaneous melanoma. Study-level findings and limits: At 0.1 to 3.0 mg/kg and by week 6, CD4+ and CD8+ T cells in the blood had expanded clonally.

Clones were read by immunoSEQ multiplex PCR, and TCRdb kept only the in-frame ones, dropping some. The sample lists about 14,000 clones, over 80% seen once, with about 39% in the top ten. The starting material was CD4+ or CD8+ T cells sorted from blood, obtained in a trial of the OX40 agonist ivuxolimab. This TCR was recovered from an adult with an advanced solid tumor such as melanoma, head and neck, liver or kidney cancer.

This chain's CDR3 is CASSVQGFDQPQHF. The CDR3 nucleotides are TGTGCCAGTAGCGTACAGGGGTTTGATCAGCCCCAGCATTTT. The chain recombines TRBV19 with TRBJ1-5; 7 bases line up with TRBD1. J gave up 5 bases and V 6 bases, and 7 bases lay outside the gene matches. CDR3 size: 14 residues. Germline loops: CDR1 LNHDA, CDR2 SQIVND (reference sequence). Full variable domain (missing parts from reference TRBV19 and TRBJ1-5): DGGITQSPKYLFRKEGQNVTLSCEQNLNHDAMYWYRQDPGQGLRLIYYSQIVNDFQKGDIAEGYSVSREKKESFPLTVTSAQKNPTAFYLCASSVQGFDQPQHFGDGTRLSIL.